The clone carrying this T cell receptor beta chain was seen a handful of times. Its antigen is still unknown. Some clones are missing from TCRdb's copy, which holds only in-frame ones; the method was immunoSEQ multiplex PCR. The table shows about 130,000 clones, with about nine tenths occurring only once. These data originate in a study of T cell responses to AZD1222 COVID-19 vaccine. The CDR3 runs to 12 residues. Trimming cost V 6 bases and J 5 bases, with 10 bases left between them. Study conclusions and caveats: The breadth and depth of Spike-specific TCRs increased once two AZD1222 doses had been given.

This TCR derives from an adult in good health. The sequenced sample was peripheral blood, obtained on day 0 of AZD1222 vaccination. The chain recombines TRBV12-3 or TRBV12-4 with TRBJ1-2, with TRBD1 as a possible D gene (6 bases). The CDR3 is CASRGTQYGYTF. DNA of the CDR3: TGTGCCAGCAGGGGGACACAGTATGGCTACACCTTC.